The T cell receptor (beta chain) under discussion was sequenced for a study of cytomegalovirus exposure and HLA in healthy donors. CDR1 and CDR2 (germline): KGHSH, LQKENI. Trimming took 3 bases from V and 9 from J; bases not matched to a gene: 5. This CDR3 is 15 amino acids long. PCR amplification relied on 60 Vbeta primers (plus 13 Jbeta primers). This table comes from immunoSEQ multiplex PCR, and its TCRdb copy is limited to in-frame clones, with some not included. The sample consists of some 150,000 clones, nearly 80% of them appearing once. The chain uses TRBV18 and TRBJ1-6; 10 bases map to TRBD1. Material for sequencing was PBMCs. This clonotype was sampled from a male donor in good health and CMV-seronegative. The CDR3 nucleotides read TGTGCCAGCTCACCCGACAGGGGGCTAAGTTCACCCCTCCACTTT. It is translated as CASSPDRGLSSPLHF.